This entry concerns a single T cell receptor beta chain. CD45RO negativity and positive selection for CCR7 defined naive CD8 cells, a population that excluded terminally differentiated effector memory CD45RA+ cells. This record belongs to a study of shared clonotypes between healthy human individuals. Trimming cost V 5 bases and J 4 bases, with 12 bases left between them. The CDR3 runs 14 residues. Germline V CDR1 and CDR2: SNHLY, FYNNEI. The table came from immunoSEQ multiplex PCR; TCRdb's copy has only in-frame clones and leaves some out. The top ten clones hold roughly 1.1% of a sample with millions of clones, 85% to 95% of them seen once.

Material for sequencing was naive CD8+ T cells sorted from blood. The rearrangement joins TRBV2 to TRBJ2-1; D possibly matches TRBD1 or TRBD2 (5 bases each). The TCR sequence derives from a man between 18 and 29 years old in good health. CDR3 loop: CASSWSEGYNEQFF. For the CDR3, the DNA is TGTGCCAGCAGTTGGAGCGAGGGGTACAATGAGCAGTTCTTC. Combining the CDR3 with reference TRBV2 and TRBJ2-1 gives the whole variable domain EPEVTQTPSHQVTQMGQEVILRCVPISNHLYFYWYRQILGQKVEFLVSFYNNEISEKSEIFDDQFSVERPDGSNFTLKIRSTKLEDSAMYFCASSWSEGYNEQFFGPGTRLTVL.